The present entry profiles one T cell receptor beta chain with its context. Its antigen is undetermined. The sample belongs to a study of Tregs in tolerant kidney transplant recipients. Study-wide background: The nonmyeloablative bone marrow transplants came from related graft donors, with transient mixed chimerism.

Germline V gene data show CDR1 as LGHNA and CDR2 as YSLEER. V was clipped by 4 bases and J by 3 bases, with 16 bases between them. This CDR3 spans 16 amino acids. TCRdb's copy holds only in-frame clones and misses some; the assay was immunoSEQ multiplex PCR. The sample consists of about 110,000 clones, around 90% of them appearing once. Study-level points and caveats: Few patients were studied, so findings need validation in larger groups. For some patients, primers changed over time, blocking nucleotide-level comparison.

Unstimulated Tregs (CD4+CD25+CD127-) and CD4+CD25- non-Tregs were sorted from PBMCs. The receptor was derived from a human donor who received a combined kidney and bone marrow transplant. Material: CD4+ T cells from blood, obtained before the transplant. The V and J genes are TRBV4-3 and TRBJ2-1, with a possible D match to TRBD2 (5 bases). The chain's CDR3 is CASSRGLILSYNEQFF. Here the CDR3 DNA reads TGCGCCAGCAGCCGTGGACTGATACTTAGCTACAATGAGCAGTTCTTC.